The rows below give T cell receptor beta chains drawn from one sample of a study of Graves' ophthalmopathy and Graves' hyperthyroidism. TCRdb reprocessed the multiplex PCR reads with MiXCR, giving one entry per CDR3 protein. The table lists some 410,000 distinct CDR3 sequences, about 21% of them singletons. Sequencing was carried out using peripheral blood. The receptor set was obtained from a woman aged 18-30 years with stable Graves' hyperthyroidism. The CDR3 runs from the conserved cysteine through the conserved F or W. D genes are given only for firm matches. Rows may omit the clone size; those that give it use once, few, many or a size class.

many	14	NA	TRBV28	TRBJ1-2	TGTGCCAGCAGTACCGGACGGCGAGACTATGGCTACACCTTC	CASSTGRRDYGYTF
NA	15	TRBD2	TRBV18	TRBJ2-7	TGTGCCAGCTCACCCCCGGGACTAGGCTCCTACGAGCAGTACTTC	CASSPPGLGSYEQYF
many	17	NA	TRBV13	TRBJ2-7	TGTGCCAGCAGCTTAGGCGTTCGGGGGATGGACTCCTACGAGCAGTACTTC	CASSLGVRGMDSYEQYF
NA	14	NA	TRBV9	TRBJ1-2	TGTGCCAGCAGCCGACGACAGGCCGGCTATGGCTACACCTTC	CASSRRQAGYGYTF
many	18	TRBD1	TRBV11-2	TRBJ1-1	TGTGCCAGCAGAAGGGACAGGGGGCGAGCCGAAGGGGGCACTGAAGCTTTCTTT	CASRRDRGRAEGGTEAFF
NA	14	NA	TRBV28	TRBJ1-2	TGTGCCAGCAGTTTAGTGGAGGATCTCTATGGCTACACCTTC	CASSLVEDLYGYTF
many	15	NA	TRBV6-5	TRBJ1-5	TGTGCCAGCAGTTCCGGCCGTCGGGGCAATCAGCCCCAGCATTTT	CASSSGRRGNQPQHF
many	16	TRBD2	TRBV20-1	TRBJ2-5	TGCAGTGCTAGTAGCGGGAGAGCCATATACCAAGAGACCCAGTACTTC	CSASSGRAIYQETQYF
many	16	NA	TRBV5-6	TRBJ1-5	TGTGCCAGCAGCTTGTCGGGAAGATATAGCAATCAGCCCCAGCATTTT	CASSLSGRYSNQPQHF
many	15	NA	TRBV6-1	TRBJ2-5	TGTGCCAGCACAAGGAGGGCTGGAGAACAAGAGACCCAGTACTTC	CASTRRAGEQETQYF
NA	17	TRBD2	TRBV11-1	TRBJ2-7	TGTGCCAGCAGCCCACATACTAGCGGGAGGGCCATCGACGAGCAGTACTTC	CASSPHTSGRAIDEQYF
many	16	NA	TRBV12-3/TRBV12-4	TRBJ2-7	TGTGCCAGCAGTTTCCCCCTAGGGGGGAGGTCTAACGAGCAGTACTTC	CASSFPLGGRSNEQYF
many	14	NA	TRBV11-2	TRBJ1-1	TGTGCCAGCAGCTTAGCCCACGGCCCGTATGAAGCTTTCTTT	CASSLAHGPYEAFF
many	16	NA	TRBV6-5	TRBJ2-2	TGTGCCAGCAGTTACTCCGGGACACAGATCACCGGGGAGCTGTTTTTT	CASSYSGTQITGELFF
NA	12	NA	TRBV28	TRBJ2-7	TGTGCCAGCACCGAGGACGGCTACGATCAGTACTTC	CASTEDGYDQYF
NA	12	NA	TRBV7-9	TRBJ1-1	TGTGCCAGCTGGGGTGCTAACACTGAAGCTTTCTTT	CASWGANTEAFF
NA	16	NA	TRBV28	TRBJ2-7	TGTGCCAGCAGTTTAATTAGGGGGACCACTCTCTACGAGCAGTACTTC	CASSLIRGTTLYEQYF
NA	14	NA	TRBV6-2/TRBV6-3	TRBJ2-7	TGTGTCAGCAGTTACCCGACGGAAACCTACGAGCAGTACTTC	CVSSYPTETYEQYF
NA	15	TRBD2	TRBV6-2/TRBV6-3	TRBJ2-7	TGTGCCAGCAGTAAGCTAGCGGGAGTGAGCCACGAGCAGTACTTC	CASSKLAGVSHEQYF
many	16	TRBD2	TRBV20-1	TRBJ2-2	TGCAGTGCTAGGAGGAGGGGACTAGCGAACACCGGGGAGCTGTTTTTT	CSARRRGLANTGELFF